These 19 T cell receptor beta chains were sequenced from one sample in a study of T cell repertoires in cytomegalovirus infection. TCRdb analysed the reads with MiXCR anew, one entry per CDR3 protein. The profile shows approximately 750,000 distinct CDR3 sequences, 35% to 40% of them singletons. The sequenced sample was PBMCs. Source of these receptors: a human donor in good health (CMV status not recorded). Some clones in this sample may be carry-over from other donors' samples.

Ten or more counts support this clonotype. The junction shows a germline mismatch at one end, possibly a read error. The chain employs TRBV6-1 and TRBJ2-5; D is undetermined. The CDR3 extends over 10 amino acids. Germline V lookup: CDR1 MNHNS, CDR2 SASEGT. The CDR3 reads CASREETQYF. Written as DNA, the CDR3 is TGTGCCAGCAGGGAAGAGACCCAGTACTTC.

V is TRBV6-5 and J is TRBJ2-7, with D perhaps matching TRBD1 (6 bases). The CDR3 totals 15 residues. The V gene lost 2 bases and the J gene lost 4 bases, with 15 bases spanning the gap. Germline CDR1 reads MNHEY; CDR2 reads SVGAGI. The CDR3 DNA reads as TGTGCCAGCAGTTACCAGTTAGGGACAATATACGAGCAGTACTTC. Protein product: CASSYQLGTIYEQYF.

This clonotype was seen only once. V usage is TRBV20-1 and J usage is TRBJ2-3, with TRBD2 matching over 8 bases. Germline V lookup: CDR1 DFQATT, CDR2 SNEGSKA (reference sequence). V shed 3 bases, J shed 5 bases, and the junction held 10 bases outside the gene matches. This CDR3 is built from 15 residues. The CDR3 DNA follows: TGCAGTGCTAGTTTCGGACTAGCCGGTGAAGATACGCAGTATTTT. Amino acids: CSASFGLAGEDTQYF.

The table lists this clonotype with a few counts. This chain uses TRBV24-1 with TRBJ2-4; TRBD2 aligns across 7 bases. The V segment lost 3 bases and the J segment 7 bases; nucleotides outside the gene matches: 5. The V gene's germline CDR1 is KGHDR and CDR2 SFDVKD. The CDR3 has 14 residues. CDR3 loop: CATSDGQAGNIQYF. The CDR3, as DNA: TGTGCCACCAGTGATGGGCAAGCGGGGAACATTCAGTACTTC.

This clonotype turned up a few times. J is TRBJ2-2 and V is TRBV6-5; D remains ambiguous. Trimming cost V 0 bases and J 1 base, with 9 bases left between them. The CDR3 runs to 16 residues. Germline CDR1 MNHEY, CDR2 SVGAGI. The CDR3 nucleotides are TGTGCCAGCAGTTACTCGAGGCGGCTGAACACCGGGGAGCTGTTTTTT. Protein: CASSYSRRLNTGELFF.

This chain joins TRBV19 and TRBJ1-1, with D possibly being TRBD1 (6 bases). V dropped 4 bases and J dropped 5 bases, with 29 bases sitting between them. CDR3 length: 19 residues. In germline, CDR1 is LNHDA, CDR2 SQIVND (reference sequence). The CDR3 reads CASSTPRHGGQQIMTEAFF. The CDR3 bases are TGTGCCAGTAGTACCCCCCGTCATGGGGGGCAACAAATAATGACTGAAGCTTTCTTT.

This clonotype was detected a few times. The rearrangement uses TRBV4-1 and TRBJ1-1; D unresolved. Trimming stripped 1 base from V and 7 bases from J, with 10 bases between. The CDR3 spans 13 residues. Looked up from germline, CDR1 is MGHRA and CDR2 is YSYEKL. The CDR3 here is CASSQAVIGEAFF. CDR3 coding DNA: TGCGCCAGCAGCCAAGCGGTTATAGGTGAAGCTTTCTTT.

This clonotype occurred a few times. V is TRBV5-6 and J is TRBJ1-1; D unresolved. The CDR3 extends over 14 amino acids. Trimming shortened V by 0 bases and J by 2 bases, and 8 bases separated the two germline ends. Germline values: CDR1 SGHDT, CDR2 YYEEEE. The CDR3 DNA reads TGTGCCAGCAGCTTGGTTAGAAGAAACACTGAAGCTTTCTTT. Translating gives CASSLVRRNTEAFF.

This clonotype was counted between two and nine times. The rearrangement links TRBV12-3 or TRBV12-4 to TRBJ1-6; 12 bases map to TRBD1. CDR3 length equals 15 residues. V lost 3 bases and J lost 8; bases outside the gene matches: 2. CDR3 sequence reads: CASSLGTGGHSPLHF. The DNA of the CDR3 is TGTGCCAGCAGTTTGGGGACAGGGGGCCATTCACCCCTCCACTTT.

The chain combines TRBV19 with TRBJ1-4; maybe TRBD1 (6 bases). The CDR3 runs to 14 residues. CDR1 is LNHDA and CDR2 is SQIVND in the germline V gene (reference sequence). With 6 bases removed from V and 6 bases from J, the gap between germline ends came to 14 bases. CDR3 DNA: TGTGCCAGTAGGACACAGGGCAGCCATGAAAAACTGTTTTTT. Encoded protein: CASRTQGSHEKLFF.

In regard to this clonotype: An end of the junction does not agree with germline; a read error may underlie this. The chain couples TRBV27 to TRBJ2-1, with 9 bases aligning to TRBD2. The CDR3 contains 15 residues. Germline V gene lookup returns CDR1 MNHEY and CDR2 SMNVEV (reference sequence). CDR3 sequence: CASKIGTSSYNEKFF. The CDR3 DNA follows: TGTGCCAGCAAGATTGGGACTAGCTCCTACAATGAGAAGTTCTTC.

This rearrangement joins TRBV9 to TRBJ1-6; 10 bases fit TRBD1. The trim removed 3 bases at V and 9 bases at J, leaving 12 bases unmatched. The CDR3 totals 17 residues. Germline V gene sequence: CDR1 SGDLS, CDR2 YYNGEE. In DNA form, the CDR3 reads TGTGCCAGCAGCGGGACTGGAGCCGGGACAGGGGTTTCACCCCTCCACTTT. Encoded protein: CASSGTGAGTGVSPLHF. The full variable domain, rest sourced from reference TRBV9 and TRBJ1-6, is DSGVTQTPKHLITATGQRVTLRCSPRSGDLSVYWYQQSLDQGLQFLIQYYNGEERAKGNILERFSAQQFPDLHSELNLSSLELGDSALYFCASSGTGAGTGVSPLHFGNGTRLTVT.

This clonotype was counted only a few times. The chain links TRBV11-2 to TRBJ2-1, with D hard to call. Germline lookup yields CDR1 SGHAT and CDR2 FQNNGV. Trimming took off 0 bases at V and 6 bases at J, with 6 bases between the two ends. The CDR3 contains 13 residues. CDR3 in DNA: TGTGCCAGCAGCTTAGATCTCGTCAATGAGCAGTTCTTC. It codes for CASSLDLVNEQFF.

The chain uses TRBV6-5 and TRBJ1-5; D ambiguous. V was cut by 5 bases and J by 4 bases, with 15 bases left in between. The CDR3 runs 15 residues. Germline values: CDR1 MNHEY, CDR2 SVGAGI. The CDR3 DNA reads TGTGCCAGCAGTCACCGCTTCCCAGGTAATCAGCCCCAGCATTTT. Residues: CASSHRFPGNQPQHF.

The V call is TRBV28, the J call TRBJ2-7; TRBD1 or TRBD2 may be the D gene (7 bases each). Trimming removed 6 bases at V and 4 bases at J, with 19 bases between. CDR3 length equals 15 residues. CDR1 is MDHEN and CDR2 is SYDVKM in the germline V gene. The CDR3 bases are TGTGCCAGCAGACGTCTGAGGGAGGGGGCTTACGAGCAGTACTTC. It codes for CASRRLREGAYEQYF.

The gene calls are TRBV4-2 and TRBJ1-4; the D is unclear. The CDR3 spans 14 residues. Trimming took 3 bases from V and 0 from J, leaving 5 bases between them. The germline V gene encodes CDR1 LGHNA and CDR2 YNFKEQ. CDR3 coding DNA: TGTGCCAGCAGCCACGATCCAACTAATGAAAAACTGTTTTTT. Its translation is CASSHDPTNEKLFF.

This clonotype was detected a few times. The gene calls are TRBV12-3 or TRBV12-4 and TRBJ1-2; 8 bases fit TRBD1. The CDR3 is made up of 15 amino acids. V gave up 6 bases and J gave up 6 bases; unmatched junction bases: 12. CDR3 protein: CASRRQGATSDGYTF. CDR3 bases: TGTGCCAGCAGACGTCAGGGGGCGACTTCGGATGGCTACACCTTC.

This chain joins TRBV12-3 or TRBV12-4 and TRBJ1-4, with D perhaps matching TRBD1 (5 bases). The CDR3 spans 15 residues. Trimming pared 0 bases from V and 5 bases from J, leaving 10 bases between. CDR3 residues: CASSLAGTENEKLFF. The CDR3 DNA reads TGTGCCAGCAGTTTAGCCGGGACCGAAAATGAAAAACTGTTTTTT.

The V and J genes are TRBV10-3 and TRBJ2-7; tentatively, D is TRBD1 (5 bases). Germline CDR1 ENHRY, CDR2 SYGVKD. The CDR3 sequence is 17 residues long. Trimming took 3 bases from V and 0 from J, leaving 18 bases between them. The DNA for the CDR3 is TGTGCCATCAGTGAAGCCCCCCAGGGATCCCGCTCCTACGAGCAGTACTTC. Translating gives CAISEAPQGSRSYEQYF.